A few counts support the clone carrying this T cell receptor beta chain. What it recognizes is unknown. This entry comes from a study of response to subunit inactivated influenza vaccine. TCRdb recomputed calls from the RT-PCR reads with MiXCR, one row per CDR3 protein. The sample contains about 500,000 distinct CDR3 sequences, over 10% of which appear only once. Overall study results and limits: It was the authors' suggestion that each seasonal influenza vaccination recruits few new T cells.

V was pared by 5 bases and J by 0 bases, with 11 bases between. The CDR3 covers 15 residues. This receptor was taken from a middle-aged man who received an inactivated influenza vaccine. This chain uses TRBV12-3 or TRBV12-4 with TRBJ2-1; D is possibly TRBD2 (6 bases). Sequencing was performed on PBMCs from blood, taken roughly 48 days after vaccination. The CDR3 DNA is TGTGCCAGCAGTGCGGGGACCCGCTCCTACAATGAGCAGTTCTTC. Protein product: CASSAGTRSYNEQFF.